This TCR beta chain was obtained from a study of blood T cell repertoires in COVID-19. The wider study: Collection of acute and convalescent COVID-19 samples took place in the United States, Italy and Spain.

Trimming removed 5 bases from V and 2 bases from J; junction bases left unmatched: 3. The CDR3 contains 13 residues. The germline gives CDR1 SGHAT, CDR2 FQNNGV. Source study methods: Amplification of reference gene primers provided the estimated nucleated cell counts. Produced via immunoSEQ multiplex PCR; TCRdb's table is partial and in-frame only. V and J calls and clone size come straight from that table; D and trimming were deduced from the DNA. This sample has approximately 330,000 clones, with 87% found just once. This sequence was found in a man aged 25 to 40 with COVID-19, enrolled during active disease. Material: peripheral blood. The chain is built from TRBV11-2 and TRBJ2-7; the match to TRBD1 covers 7 bases. The DNA of the CDR3 is TGTGCCAGCAGCGCCGACAGGGCCTACGAGCAGTACTTC. As protein: CASSADRAYEQYF.